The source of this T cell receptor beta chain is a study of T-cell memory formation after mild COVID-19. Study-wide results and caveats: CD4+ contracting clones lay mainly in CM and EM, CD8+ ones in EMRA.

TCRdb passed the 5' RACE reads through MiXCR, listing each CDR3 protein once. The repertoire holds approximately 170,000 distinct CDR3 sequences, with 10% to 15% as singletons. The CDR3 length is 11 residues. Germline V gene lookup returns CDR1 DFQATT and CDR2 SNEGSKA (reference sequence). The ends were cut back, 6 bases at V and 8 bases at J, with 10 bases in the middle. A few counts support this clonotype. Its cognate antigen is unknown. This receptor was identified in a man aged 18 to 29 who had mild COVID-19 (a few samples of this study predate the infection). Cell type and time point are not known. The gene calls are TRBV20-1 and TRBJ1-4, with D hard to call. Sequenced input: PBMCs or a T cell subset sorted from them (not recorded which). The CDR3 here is CSAVGYEKLFF. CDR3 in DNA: TGCAGTGCCGTGGGGTACGAAAAACTGTTTTTT.